Listed here are 9 T cell receptor beta chains from one sample, sequenced in a study of blood T cells in healthy people across ages. A second PCR of roughly 7 to 11 cycles used a sample-barcoded 5' primer and a J-beta primer mix. From the 5' RACE reads, TCRdb called clonotypes with MiXCR, one entry per CDR3 protein. The sample lists some 640,000 distinct CDR3 sequences; around 45% were seen once. Input material: blood. All receptors derive from a woman aged 55-69 years in good health.

The J gene is TRBJ2-7, the V gene TRBV29-1; D gene uncertain. The V gene lost 4 bases and the J gene lost 6 bases, with 13 bases spanning the gap. This CDR3 is 12 amino acids long. Germline CDR1 SQVTM, CDR2 ANQGSEA. Here the CDR3 reads CSVGGPTLEQYF. The DNA for the CDR3 is TGCAGCGTTGGTGGGCCGACCCTCGAGCAGTACTTC.

The V gene is TRBV27, the J gene TRBJ1-4; the D gene is possibly TRBD1 (6 bases). The V gene's germline CDR1 is MNHEY and CDR2 SMNVEV (reference sequence). V was cut by 2 bases and J by 11 bases, with 18 bases left in between. CDR3 length: 15 amino acids. The CDR3 reads CASSLGGALPAKLFF. The CDR3, as DNA: TGTGCCAGCAGTTTAGGGGGGGCGCTTCCTGCGAAACTGTTTTTT.

This clonotype was recorded many times. The chain recombines TRBV29-1 with TRBJ1-2; a possible D gene is TRBD1 (5 bases). V was trimmed by 2 bases and J by 7 bases, leaving 11 bases between them. The CDR3 runs to 12 residues. Germline V gene sequence: CDR1 SQVTM, CDR2 ANQGSEA. The CDR3 loop is CSVEKQDGGYTF. The CDR3 nucleotides read TGCAGCGTTGAAAAACAGGACGGTGGCTACACCTTC. The full variable domain, in which reference TRBV29-1 and TRBJ1-2 provide the parts outside the CDR3, is SAVISQKPSRDICQRGTSLTIQCQVDSQVTMMFWYRQQPGQSLTLIATANQGSEATYESGFVIDKFPISRPNLTFSTLTVSNMSPEDSSIYLCSVEKQDGGYTFGSGTRLTVV.

J is TRBJ1-1 and V is TRBV6-5; TRBD1 is a possible D gene (6 bases). This CDR3 has 13 residues. Per germline, CDR1 MNHEY and CDR2 SVGAGI. Trimming cost V 6 bases and J 5 bases, with 13 bases left between them. CDR3 nucleotides: TGTGCCAGCAGCTACAGGGTGGAGACTGAAGCTTTCTTT. It encodes CASSYRVETEAFF.

This clonotype was seen repeatedly, ten times or more. The J gene is TRBJ1-2, the V gene TRBV7-9; D is unclear. V lost 1 base and J lost 9, with 9 bases in between. This CDR3 comprises 12 residues. Per the germline V gene, CDR1 is SEHNR and CDR2 is FQNEAQ (reference sequence). The CDR3: CASSLDYRRYTF. CDR3 sequence (DNA): TGTGCCAGCAGCTTAGATTATCGGCGCTACACCTTC.

The table lists this clonotype with a few counts. Here the CDR3 reads CASSEGVGTDTQYF. CDR3 nucleotides: TGTGCCAGCAGCGAGGGCGTCGGCACAGATACGCAGTATTTT. This chain joins TRBV9 and TRBJ2-3; D unresolved. The CDR3 has 14 residues. Trimming removed 3 bases at V and 1 base at J, with 9 bases between. The germline gives CDR1 SGDLS, CDR2 YYNGEE. Full variable domain (rest looked up from reference TRBV9 and TRBJ2-3): DSGVTQTPKHLITATGQRVTLRCSPRSGDLSVYWYQQSLDQGLQFLIQYYNGEERAKGNILERFSAQQFPDLHSELNLSSLELGDSALYFCASSEGVGTDTQYFGPGTRLTVL.

This clonotype was counted once. The chain links TRBV3-1 to TRBJ2-7; 14 bases align to TRBD2. The CDR3 consists of 15 residues. The germline gives CDR1 LGHDT, CDR2 YNNKEL (reference sequence). V dropped 0 bases and J dropped 7; count of bases not matched to a gene: 2. The CDR3 region has the DNA TGTGCCAGCAGCCAAGATTGGACTAGCGGGAGGGAGCAGTACTTC. The encoded protein is CASSQDWTSGREQYF.

The CDR3 spells CSVGRGGSHEQYF. As DNA, the CDR3 is TGCAGCGTTGGGAGGGGAGGGTCGCACGAGCAGTACTTC. This chain uses TRBV29-1 with TRBJ2-7, with 7 bases that match TRBD2. The V gene's germline CDR1 is SQVTM and CDR2 ANQGSEA. The CDR3 sequence is 13 residues long. J was trimmed by 5 bases and V by 4 bases; bases with no gene match: 8.

This clonotype turned up a few times. This sequence joins TRBV7-2 and TRBJ2-7, with D unclear. The CDR3 has 11 amino acids. Germline V gene lookup returns CDR1 SGHTA and CDR2 FQGNSA. V gave up 3 bases and J gave up 5 bases, with 5 bases separating them. The CDR3 DNA is TGTGCCAGCAGCTTTTATGACGAGCAGTACTTC. Its protein product is CASSFYDEQYF.